This T cell receptor beta chain is from a study of blood T cell repertoires in COVID-19. Study information: Nucleic acid was either cDNA or gDNA, and it came from T cells, B-cell-depleted T cells, or PBMCs.

Here immunoSEQ multiplex PCR was the method, and the copy in TCRdb shows in-frame clones only, minus some. The data hold roughly 200,000 clones, with under 90% observed a single time. The CDR3 sequence is 14 residues long. The germline V gene has CDR1 MNHEY and CDR2 SMNVEV (reference sequence). The germline V and J ends were trimmed by 2 bases and 5 bases, with 12 bases remaining between them. Study members were between about 18 and 90 years old and lived in 25 or so US regions. The gene calls are TRBV27 and TRBJ1-1, with D tentatively TRBD1 (5 bases). The receptor was isolated from a woman aged 25 to 39 with acute COVID-19. Sequenced material: PBMCs or T cells enriched from blood (not recorded which). The CDR3 reads CASSLAQGGTEAFF. The CDR3 DNA reads as TGTGCCAGCAGTTTAGCCCAGGGCGGAACTGAAGCTTTCTTT.